This T cell receptor beta chain is drawn from a study of blood T cell repertoires in COVID-19. Germline-derived CDR1 and CDR2 are MNHEY and SMNVEV (reference sequence). This CDR3 contains 14 residues. Trimming took off 1 base at V and 3 bases at J, with 10 bases between the two ends. This table comes from immunoSEQ multiplex PCR, and its TCRdb copy is limited to in-frame clones, with some not included. The sample contains about 270,000 clones, more than 75% of which appear only once. The TCR sequence derives from a woman in her 40s with acute COVID-19. The sequencing sample was made of PBMCs or T cells enriched from blood (not recorded which). V usage is TRBV27 and J usage is TRBJ2-7; D not resolved. CDR3 region: CASSLYQESYEQYF. DNA for the CDR3: TGTGCCAGCAGTTTATATCAGGAAAGCTACGAGCAGTACTTC.